A selection of T cell receptor beta chains follows, all from one sample in a study of regulatory T cells in long-lasting Graves disease. TCRdb independently ran MiXCR on the multiplex PCR reads; one entry per CDR3 protein. Here the sample spans about 290,000 distinct CDR3 sequences, 22% being singletons. Here the sequenced sample was peripheral blood mononuclear cells (PBMCs), taken when the disease was refractory, from a patient treated with antithyroid drugs. These receptor sequences come from a female donor with Graves disease. CDR3s include the opening cysteine and the closing phenylalanine or tryptophan. The D gene is left open where the match is weak. Clone size is not always given. Where it is, it says once, few, many or a class for expanded clones.

CDR3: CSAGRSYEQYF
DNA: TGCAGTGCGGGCAGATCCTACGAGCAGTACTTC
D: -
V: TRBV20-1
J: TRBJ2-7
size: many

CDR3: CARQGDTEAFF
DNA: TGTGCCAGACAGGGGGACACTGAAGCTTTCTTT
D: TRBD1
V: TRBV6-1
J: TRBJ1-1
size: -

CDR3: CASSLWYAQDQPQHF
DNA: TGTGCCAGCAGCTTATGGTATGCCCAAGATCAGCCCCAGCATTTT
D: -
V: TRBV7-2
J: TRBJ1-5
size: many

CDR3: CASSPQWFGTDTQYF
DNA: TGTGCCAGCAGCCCACAGTGGTTTGGCACAGATACGCAGTATTTT
D: -
V: TRBV7-2
J: TRBJ2-3
size: few

CDR3: CASSQGLDEGRGGYTF
DNA: TGCGCCAGCAGCCAAGGACTAGATGAGGGGCGAGGTGGCTACACCTTC
D: -
V: TRBV4-1
J: TRBJ1-2
size: few

CDR3: CASTIGDGGTDTQYF
DNA: TGTGCCAGCACCATAGGAGACGGCGGCACAGATACGCAGTATTTT
D: -
V: TRBV7-2
J: TRBJ2-3
size: few

CDR3: CASSVLGGSEAFF
DNA: TGTGCCAGCAGCGTGTTAGGGGGTTCTGAAGCTTTCTTT
D: -
V: TRBV9
J: TRBJ1-1
size: few

CDR3: CASSDAAEETQYF
DNA: TGTGCCAGCAGCGACGCGGCGGAGGAGACCCAGTACTTC
D: -
V: TRBV5-5
J: TRBJ2-5
size: many

CDR3: CASRRDRGADQPQHF
DNA: TGTGCCAGTAGACGAGACAGGGGCGCGGATCAGCCCCAGCATTTT
D: TRBD1
V: TRBV19
J: TRBJ1-5
size: -

CDR3: CASTPRGAGNQPQHF
DNA: TGTGCCAGCACCCCCAGGGGGGCAGGGAATCAGCCCCAGCATTTT
D: TRBD1
V: TRBV27
J: TRBJ1-5
size: many